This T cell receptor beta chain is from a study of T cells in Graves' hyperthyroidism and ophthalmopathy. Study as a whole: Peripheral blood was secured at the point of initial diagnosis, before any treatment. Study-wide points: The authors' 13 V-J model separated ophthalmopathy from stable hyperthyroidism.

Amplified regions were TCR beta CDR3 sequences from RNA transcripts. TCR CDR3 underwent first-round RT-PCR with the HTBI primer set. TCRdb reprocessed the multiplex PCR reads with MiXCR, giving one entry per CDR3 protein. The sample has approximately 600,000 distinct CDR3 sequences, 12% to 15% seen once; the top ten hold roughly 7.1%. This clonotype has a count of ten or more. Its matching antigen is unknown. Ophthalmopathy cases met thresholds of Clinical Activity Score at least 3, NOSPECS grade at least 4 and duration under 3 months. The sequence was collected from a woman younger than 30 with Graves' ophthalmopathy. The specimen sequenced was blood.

For the CDR3, the DNA is TGTGCCAGCCGCCCGAGCGGGAACTCCTACAATGAGCAGTTCTTC. Protein sequence: CASRPSGNSYNEQFF. This chain uses TRBV6-2 or TRBV6-3 with TRBJ2-1; 7 bases are a match to TRBD2. The germline CDR1 and CDR2 sequences are MNHEY and SVGEGT. Losses at the gene ends were 8 bases for V and 0 bases for J; bases not matched to a gene: 7. This CDR3 is built from 15 residues.